Each of the 25 T cell receptor beta chains below was sequenced from the same sample in a study of blood T cells in healthy people across ages (dated by TCRdb to between 2014 and 2016). Library prep was done by 5' RACE. The sequencing machine was an Illumina HiSeq 2500. A second about 7 to 11 cycle PCR used a sample-barcoded 5' primer and a J-beta primer mix. TCRdb took the public reads, trimmed them with fastp at Q25, ran MiXCR for clone calling and kept in-frame beta chains. Each entry is one CDR3 protein sequence, shown with its most common DNA and genes. The sample records around 990,000 distinct CDR3 sequences, approximately 25% of which are singletons. The ten biggest clones cover around 0.75% of the sample. These same records also appear under a second study, on T cells of mothers and their children.

Sequencing was done on a sample of blood. The receptors were sampled from a girl aged 2 to 10 in good health.

The gene calls are TRBV29-1 and TRBJ2-5; 11 positions match TRBD2. CDR3 size: 15 residues. V lost 4 bases, J lost 5 bases, and 9 bases stayed unmatched. Germline CDR1 reads SQVTM; CDR2 reads ANQGSEA. The CDR3 reads CSVVRLAGLEETQYF. The CDR3, as DNA: TGCAGCGTTGTTCGACTAGCGGGGTTGGAGGAGACCCAGTACTTC.

The gene calls are TRBV12-3 or TRBV12-4 and TRBJ1-1; 8 nucleotides align to TRBD1. Unmatched junction bases numbered 8, after V lost 1 base and J lost 7 bases. The CDR3 runs to 15 residues. The CDR3 coding sequence is TGTGCCAGCAGTTTAGATGGCAGGGGGCTGGATGAAGCTTTCTTT. It codes for CASSLDGRGLDEAFF.

The chain combines TRBV6-2 or TRBV6-3 with TRBJ2-3; D not resolved. The germline V and J ends were trimmed by 0 bases and 1 base, with 8 bases remaining between them. Germline V gene data show CDR1 as MNHEY and CDR2 as SVGEGT. The CDR3 is 15 amino acids. The DNA for the CDR3 is TGTGCCAGCAGTTACTCGATCTCCCGCACAGATACGCAGTATTTT. This translates into CASSYSISRTDTQYF.

This clonotype was counted a few times. This chain uses TRBV2 with TRBJ1-6; 7 bases are a match to TRBD1. CDR3 length equals 14 residues. J lost 5 bases, V lost 6 bases, and 4 bases had no gene match. CDR1 and CDR2 (germline): SNHLY, FYNNEI. The CDR3 loop reads CASRKGQNNSPLHF. CDR3 nucleotide sequence: TGTGCCAGCAGAAAGGGACAGAATAATTCACCCCTCCACTTT.

This clonotype has just one count. The junction differs from germline at one of its ends, possibly a read error. The chain carries TRBV20-1 and TRBJ2-5; D remains unclear. Germline V lookup: CDR1 DFQATT, CDR2 SNEGSKA (reference sequence). The CDR3 covers 12 residues. The CDR3 bases are TGCAGTGCTACGACGGTTCAAGAGACCCAGCACTTC. Residues: CSATTVQETQHF.

This clonotype has ten or more counts. V and J are TRBV4-2 and TRBJ2-1; perhaps TRBD1 as D (6 bases). V dropped 8 bases and J dropped 7 bases, with 15 bases sitting between them. The length of the CDR3 is 13 residues. CDR1 is LGHNA and CDR2 is YNFKEQ in the germline V gene. The CDR3 DNA reads as TGTGCCAGCGGACTCAATCAGGGGAATGAGCAGTTCTTC. It translates to CASGLNQGNEQFF.

Only a few counts were recorded for this clonotype. Relative to the germline gene, one junction end is altered; a read error may explain this. This chain uses TRBV12-5 with TRBJ2-6; D remains ambiguous. Germline assignment: CDR1 LGHNT and CDR2 FRNRAP. The CDR3 totals 17 residues. CDR3 amino acids: CASGTIFELSGTNVLTF. CDR3 DNA: TGTGCTAGTGGTACCATTTTCGAATTGTCTGGGACCAACGTCCTGACTTTC.

The rearrangement joins TRBV29-1 to TRBJ2-7, with D unresolved. Germline V gene sequence: CDR1 SQVTM, CDR2 ANQGSEA. V was cut by 3 bases and J by 4 bases, with 7 bases left in between. The CDR3 consists of 11 residues. CDR3 coding DNA: TGCAGCGTTGATTACCTATACGAGCAGTACTTC. The encoded protein is CSVDYLYEQYF.

The V gene is TRBV4-1, the J gene TRBJ2-3, with D possibly TRBD1 on 6 matching bases. V dropped 4 bases and J dropped 4 bases, with 12 bases sitting between them. This CDR3 has 14 residues. In germline, CDR1 is MGHRA, CDR2 YSYEKL. The CDR3 DNA reads TGCGCCAGCAGCCGGACAGCCGGAGCAGATACGCAGTATTTT. It yields the protein CASSRTAGADTQYF.

Many counts were recorded for this clonotype. The chain has TRBV20-1 and TRBJ2-7, with 9 bases lining up with TRBD1. Trimming at V came to 6 bases and at J to 5 bases, leaving 11 bases not matched to a gene. Germline values: CDR1 DFQATT, CDR2 SNEGSKA (reference sequence). The CDR3 is 14 amino acids. The CDR3 coding sequence is TGCAGTGCGTTTACAGGGGGCGAAGTGGACGAGCAGTACTTC. This translates into CSAFTGGEVDEQYF.

This rearrangement joins TRBV9 to TRBJ2-7; D uncertain. The V end was cut by 1 base, the J end by 5 bases, with 10 bases between. The CDR3 has 13 amino acids. Germline V CDR1 and CDR2: SGDLS, YYNGEE. The CDR3 DNA reads as TGTGCCAGCAGCGTATCATCTTTGAACGAGCAGTACTTC. Protein sequence: CASSVSSLNEQYF.

The chain employs TRBV10-1 and TRBJ2-5, with D maybe TRBD1 (6 bases). V lost 2 bases, J lost 11 bases, and 15 bases lay in between. The CDR3 has 13 amino acids. Germline V gene data show CDR1 as WNHNN and CDR2 as SYGVQD (reference sequence). This CDR3 reads CASSELRGEEQYF. The CDR3, as DNA: TGCGCCAGCAGTGAGCTCAGGGGAGAGGAGCAGTACTTC.

The chain joins TRBV5-1 to TRBJ1-1, with D possibly TRBD1 on 5 matching bases. Germline CDR1 and CDR2: SGHRS and YFSETQ. V was trimmed by 2 bases and J by 1 base, leaving 12 bases between them. The CDR3 has 15 amino acids. The CDR3 region has the DNA TGCGCCAGCAGCTTCTTCCAGGGCGGGAACACTGAAGCTTTCTTT. It codes for CASSFFQGGNTEAFF. The full variable domain, rest sourced from reference TRBV5-1 and TRBJ1-1, is KAGVTQTPRYLIKTRGQQVTLSCSPISGHRSVSWYQQTPGQGLQFLFEYFSETQRNKGNFPGRFSGRQFSNSRSEMNVSTLELGDSALYLCASSFFQGGNTEAFFGQGTRLTVV.

This clonotype was seen ten or more times. This rearrangement joins TRBV9 to TRBJ2-5; D not resolved. Germline CDR1 SGDLS, CDR2 YYNGEE. The CDR3 consists of 13 residues. The germline V and J ends were trimmed by 4 bases and 5 bases, with 12 bases remaining between them. CDR3 DNA sequence: TGTGCCAGCAGCCCCCAGGTCAGGGAGACCCAGTACTTC. It codes for CASSPQVRETQYF.

This clonotype was seen a handful of times. V gene TRBV5-1 combines with J gene TRBJ1-2; 7 nucleotides agree with TRBD1. The CDR3 runs 15 residues. V lost 0 bases, J lost 4 bases, and 6 bases stayed unmatched. Germline lookup yields CDR1 SGHRS and CDR2 YFSETQ. This chain's CDR3 is CASSLAPTGSYGYTF. The CDR3, as DNA: TGCGCCAGCAGCTTGGCCCCGACAGGGTCCTATGGCTACACCTTC.

The gene calls are TRBV11-2 and TRBJ2-3, with D possibly TRBD1 on 5 matching bases. The CDR3 has 15 amino acids. Germline V CDR1 and CDR2: SGHAT, FQNNGV. Trimming removed 2 bases from V and 2 bases from J, with 11 bases in between. CDR3 sequence reads: CASSLLYRNTDTQYF. CDR3 coding DNA: TGTGCCAGCAGCTTATTATACAGGAACACAGATACGCAGTATTTT. Full variable domain (missing parts from reference TRBV11-2 and TRBJ2-3): EAGVAQSPRYKIIEKRQSVAFWCNPISGHATLYWYQQILGQGPKLLIQFQNNGVVDDSQLPKDRFSAERLKGVDSTLKIQPAKLEDSAVYLCASSLLYRNTDTQYFGPGTRLTVL.

The V gene is TRBV6-4, the J gene TRBJ2-1, with no clear D. The CDR3 sequence is 15 residues long. Trimming removed 2 bases from V and 4 bases from J, with 12 bases in between. CDR1 and CDR2 (germline): MRHNA, SNTAGT. The CDR3 sequence is CASSDTQDGYNEQFF. CDR3 nucleotides: TGTGCCAGCAGTGACACCCAGGACGGATACAATGAGCAGTTCTTC.

The chain joins TRBV15 to TRBJ2-5, with D possibly being TRBD2 (6 bases). The J call may be mistaken, given a closer DNA end match to TRBJ2-1. This CDR3 is 15 amino acids long. Germline assignment: CDR1 LNHNV and CDR2 YYDKDF (reference sequence). This chain's CDR3 is CATSRGREMDNEQFF. DNA for the CDR3: TGTGCCACCAGCAGAGGACGGGAGATGGACAATGAGCAGTTCTTC.

This sequence joins TRBV14 and TRBJ2-1; D is unclear. Germline-derived CDR1 and CDR2 are SGHDN and FVKESK. Trimming shortened V by 1 base and J by 12 bases, and 22 bases separated the two germline ends. This CDR3 has 16 residues. CDR3 in DNA: TGTGCCAGCAGCCAAGTCTACCCACGAAGTGGCAGTATGCAGTTCTTC. Its translation: CASSQVYPRSGSMQFF.

This clonotype appeared once. The CDR3 region has the DNA TGCGCCAGCAGCTTGGGTCGCGGGAGGAACACCGGGGAGCTGTTTTTT. Amino acid sequence: CASSLGRGRNTGELFF. This rearrangement joins TRBV5-1 to TRBJ2-2, with 7 positions matching TRBD2. The V gene end was trimmed by 0 bases and the J gene end by 1 base; junction bases not matched to a gene: 3. The length of the CDR3 is 16 residues. CDR1 is SGHRS, CDR2 YFSETQ, per germline.

This clonotype was observed a handful of times. V usage is TRBV6-1 and J usage is TRBJ1-1; 7 nucleotides match TRBD1. Germline CDR1 is MNHNS and CDR2 is SASEGT. The CDR3 is 13 amino acids. The J segment lost 5 bases and the V segment lost 8 bases, leaving 8 bases of the junction unmatched. The CDR3 here is CASRLDRVTEAFF. The CDR3 bases are TGTGCCAGCCGTCTAGACAGGGTGACTGAAGCTTTCTTT.

This clonotype was detected only a few times. The J gene is TRBJ2-4, the V gene TRBV20-1; D might be TRBD1 or TRBD2, each matching 5 bases. Germline V gene lookup returns CDR1 DFQATT and CDR2 SNEGSKA (reference sequence). Deletions cut 0 bases from V and 4 bases from J, with 16 bases between. The CDR3 loop spans 16 amino acids. CDR3 loop: CSARDNSGRMKNIQYF. The CDR3 nucleotides read TGCAGTGCTAGAGATAATTCGGGACGGATGAAAAACATTCAGTACTTC.

The chain combines TRBV29-1 with TRBJ2-5; 13 nucleotides agree with TRBD2. The tail of the sequence fits TRBJ2-1 better, so the J call may be wrong. The CDR3 length is 15 residues. Looked up from germline, CDR1 is SQVTM and CDR2 is ANQGSEA. The CDR3 sequence: CSAGPGLAGFNEQFF. In nucleotides, the CDR3 is TGCAGCGCGGGACCGGGACTAGCGGGGTTCAATGAGCAGTTCTTC.

Many counts were recorded for this clonotype. This chain connects TRBV18 to TRBJ2-5, with TRBD1 identical over 10 bases. CDR1 and CDR2 (germline): KGHSH, LQKENI. The V segment lost 4 bases and the J segment 2 bases; nucleotides outside the gene matches: 10. The CDR3 length is 17 residues. The CDR3 reads CASSLNSRTGGQETQYF. The CDR3 region has the DNA TGTGCCAGCTCACTGAATTCTCGGACAGGGGGGCAAGAGACCCAGTACTTC.

The chain employs TRBV10-3 and TRBJ1-2, with TRBD1 identical over 7 bases. Germline lookup yields CDR1 ENHRY and CDR2 SYGVKD. The J segment lost 6 bases and the V segment lost 11 bases, leaving 12 bases of the junction unmatched. This CDR3 region has 13 residues. CDR3: CAPLPRGTHGYTF. In DNA, the CDR3 is TGTGCCCCCCTCCCCAGGGGGACTCATGGCTACACCTTC.